This TCR beta chain was retrieved from a study of shared clonotypes between healthy human individuals. Study-wide results and caveats: Having only a few donors restricted how much genetic and exposure-history diversity was captured. Naive subsets, compared against memory subsets, generally had larger estimated richness values.

The CDR3 spans 13 residues. V lost 3 bases, J lost 6 bases, and 11 bases lay in between. Germline loops: CDR1 SGDLS, CDR2 YYNGEE. Roughly 200 ng DNA, around 30,000 T cell genomes, went into each sorted-subset replicate PCR. Original processing notes: Because ImmunoSEQ provided only junction sequences with no quality scores, the filtering differed. Only in-frame clones appear in the TCRdb table, and some are missing; sequencing was by immunoSEQ multiplex PCR. The V and J calls and clone size are taken from that table; D and trimming were inferred from the DNA. The sample shows hundreds of thousands of clones, around 92% of them seen only once. Selected positively for CCR7 and CD45RO-negative, naive CD8 cells excluded terminally differentiated effector memory CD45RA+ cells. Details on this clone: Its antigen is undetermined.

The J gene is TRBJ2-3, the V gene TRBV9, with no clear D. What was sequenced was naive CD8+ T cells sorted from blood. This receptor was identified in a man aged 25 to 40 in good health. The CDR3: CASSDPHRDTQYF. As DNA, the CDR3 is TGTGCCAGCAGCGATCCACACCGGGATACGCAGTATTTT.